The 22 T cell receptor beta chains given below trace back to one sample, sequenced in a study of early T cells in non-severe SARS-CoV-2 infection. TCRdb re-derived calls from the 5' RACE reads in MiXCR, one entry per CDR3 protein. The sample consists of roughly 20,000 distinct CDR3 sequences, about 4.4% of them appearing once. Sequencing was carried out using whole blood. These receptors originate from an adult who was a healthcare worker with PCR-confirmed SARS-CoV-2 infection or an uninfected control (not recorded which).

This clonotype was seen many times. V gene TRBV7-3 combines with J gene TRBJ2-5; D unclear. The CDR3 has 13 residues. The germline V and J ends were trimmed by 3 bases and 4 bases, with 9 bases remaining between them. CDR1 and CDR2 (germline): SGHTA, FQGTGA. The CDR3 bases are TGTGCCAGCAGCTTCTCGGATGGAGAGACCCAGTACTTC. Translation gives CASSFSDGETQYF.

This clonotype was detected ten times or more. This rearrangement joins TRBV20-1 to TRBJ1-1; D unclear. This CDR3 has 12 residues. Germline V gene sequence: CDR1 DFQATT, CDR2 SNEGSKA (reference sequence). V dropped 3 bases and J dropped 4 bases, with 9 bases sitting between them. CDR3: CSASRRGTEAFF. In nucleotides, the CDR3 is TGCAGTGCTAGTAGGCGGGGCACTGAAGCTTTCTTT.

This clonotype is deemed medium-sized (0.01 to 0.1%). CDR3 region: CASTWTGREKLFF. The CDR3 DNA is TGTGCCAGCACCTGGACAGGGAGGGAAAAACTGTTTTTT. This chain connects TRBV27 to TRBJ1-4, with TRBD1 identical over 8 bases. The V gene end was trimmed by 7 bases and the J gene end by 8 bases; junction bases not matched to a gene: 6. In germline, CDR1 is MNHEY, CDR2 SMNVEV (reference sequence). CDR3 length: 13 amino acids.

This clonotype has at least ten counts. This chain connects TRBV10-3 to TRBJ1-2, with 9 bases that match TRBD1. This CDR3 spans 11 amino acids. Unmatched junction bases numbered 2, after V lost 11 bases and J lost 4 bases. The germline CDR1 and CDR2 sequences are ENHRY and SYGVKD. CDR3 in amino acids: CAATGGYGYTF. As DNA, the CDR3 is TGTGCCGCGACAGGGGGCTATGGCTACACCTTC.

The V and J genes are TRBV7-9 and TRBJ2-1; D unclear. CDR1 SEHNR and CDR2 FQNEAQ come from the germline V gene (reference sequence). The CDR3 spans 13 residues. V lost 6 bases and J 6 bases, leaving 12 bases between the germline ends. Here the CDR3 reads CASRRSSANEQFF. Written as DNA, the CDR3 is TGTGCCAGCAGACGGTCCTCGGCCAATGAGCAGTTCTTC.

This clonotype was counted ten times or more. The chain has TRBV12-3 or TRBV12-4 and TRBJ1-2, with TRBD1 matching 8 bases. Trimming took 5 bases from V and 4 from J; bases not matched to a gene: 6. This CDR3 has 14 residues. For the CDR3, the DNA is TGTGCCAGCAGTCCGTGGACAGGGAGCTATGGCTACACCTTC. It yields the protein CASSPWTGSYGYTF.

This clonotype was observed a handful of times. This chain uses TRBV12-3 or TRBV12-4 with TRBJ1-2, with 7 bases that match TRBD1. The CDR3 loop spans 13 amino acids. V lost 5 bases to trimming and J lost 6 bases; unmatched junction nucleotides: 6. The CDR3 nucleotides read TGTGCCAGCAGTATTTCGACAGGGAATGGCTACACCTTC. Translation: CASSISTGNGYTF.

This clonotype was detected many times. This rearrangement joins TRBV28 to TRBJ2-1; 7 bases fit TRBD1. The ends lost 6 bases at V and 0 bases at J; junction bases unmatched: 8. The CDR3 totals 16 residues. Germline-derived CDR1 and CDR2 are MDHEN and SYDVKM. For the CDR3, the DNA is TGTGCCAGCAGCACCCCTCGGGACAGCTCCTACAATGAGCAGTTCTTC. It yields the protein CASSTPRDSSYNEQFF.

Relative to its sample, this clonotype is medium-sized. J is TRBJ2-1 and V is TRBV11-2; 8 positions agree with TRBD2. The germline V gene has CDR1 SGHAT and CDR2 FQNNGV. The CDR3 runs to 15 residues. V gave up 2 bases and J gave up 4 bases; unmatched junction bases: 4. Written as DNA, the CDR3 is TGTGCCAGCAGCTTACGACTAGCGCCTTACAATGAGCAGTTCTTC. Translated, it gives CASSLRLAPYNEQFF.

There are many counts of this clonotype. The chain uses TRBV18 and TRBJ2-3, with 8 bases matching TRBD2. The V segment lost 6 bases and the J segment 3 bases; nucleotides outside the gene matches: 8. Looked up from germline, CDR1 is KGHSH and CDR2 is LQKENI. The CDR3 runs 15 residues. For the CDR3, the DNA is TGTGCCAGCTCCACTAGCGGTGGTAATACAGATACGCAGTATTTT. Its translation: CASSTSGGNTDTQYF. Supplemented by reference TRBV18 and TRBJ2-3, the full variable domain reads NAGVMQNPRHLVRRRGQEARLRCSPMKGHSHVYWYRQLPEEGLKFMVYLQKENIIDESGMPKERFSAEFPKEGPSILRIQQVVRGDSAAYFCASSTSGGNTDTQYFGPGTRLTVL.

This clonotype was observed many times. This chain joins TRBV3-1 and TRBJ1-2; 9 positions agree with TRBD1. Germline trimming cut 4 bases from V and 6 bases from J; bases unmatched to any gene: 12. CDR1 is LGHDT, CDR2 YNNKEL, per germline (reference sequence). The CDR3 consists of 16 residues. The CDR3 spells CASSRNTQGALDGYTF. As DNA, the CDR3 is TGTGCCAGCAGCCGGAATACACAGGGGGCATTAGATGGCTACACCTTC.

This clonotype was observed at least ten times. The chain recombines TRBV5-6 with TRBJ1-1; D may be TRBD1 (5 bases). V was shortened by 4 bases and J by 11 bases, with 30 bases between the two germline ends. The CDR3 extends over 17 amino acids. Germline V lookup: CDR1 SGHDT, CDR2 YYEEEE. Written as DNA, the CDR3 is TGTGCCAGCAGCCCGGGGCTCTTAGACTCGTCCGAAGAGATGGCTTTCTTT. It translates to CASSPGLLDSSEEMAFF.

The sample holds many counts of this clonotype. The rearrangement uses TRBV5-1 and TRBJ2-1, with 7 bases that match TRBD1. Losses at the gene ends were 4 bases for V and 2 bases for J; bases not matched to a gene: 6. Germline V gene lookup returns CDR1 SGHRS and CDR2 YFSETQ. CDR3 length equals 15 residues. The CDR3 bases are TGCGCCAGCAGCCTGGGACAGAGTACCTACAATGAGCAGTTCTTC. Translated: CASSLGQSTYNEQFF.

This clonotype was seen ten or more times. The chain couples TRBV20-1 to TRBJ2-7; 10 nucleotides agree with TRBD2. The CDR3 runs 14 residues. Trimming removed 3 bases from V and 3 bases from J; junction bases left unmatched: 5. CDR1 DFQATT and CDR2 SNEGSKA come from the germline V gene (reference sequence). This CDR3 is CSARTLAGHYEQYF. The DNA for the CDR3 is TGCAGTGCTAGGACACTAGCGGGGCACTACGAGCAGTACTTC.

This clonotype was counted ten times or more. The J gene is TRBJ2-3, the V gene TRBV9; 7 positions agree with TRBD1. The trim removed 1 base at V and 4 bases at J, leaving 6 bases unmatched. The germline CDR1 and CDR2 sequences are SGDLS and YYNGEE. This CDR3 is built from 15 residues. In DNA form, the CDR3 reads TGTGCCAGCAGCGTAATGGGGCAGGGGGCAGATACGCAGTATTTT. Residues: CASSVMGQGADTQYF.

The chain is built from TRBV6-5 and TRBJ2-5; 9 bases are shared with TRBD2. V shed 2 bases, J shed 3 bases, and the junction held 1 base outside the gene matches. Per the germline V gene, CDR1 is MNHEY and CDR2 is SVGAGI. This CDR3 contains 14 residues. CDR3 sequence reads: CASSYRLAEETQYF. CDR3 nucleotide sequence: TGTGCCAGCAGTTACCGACTAGCGGAAGAGACCCAGTACTTC.

By sample fraction, this clonotype is medium-sized (0.01 to 0.1%). CDR3 loop: CSVRTGQETQYF. In DNA form, the CDR3 reads TGCAGCGTGAGGACAGGCCAAGAGACCCAGTACTTC. The genes are TRBV29-1 and TRBJ2-5, with 7 bases identical to TRBD1. This CDR3 spans 12 amino acids. The J segment lost 1 base and the V segment lost 6 bases, leaving 2 bases of the junction unmatched. Looked up from germline, CDR1 is SQVTM and CDR2 is ANQGSEA.

The sample holds many counts of this clonotype. This chain links TRBV2 with TRBJ2-1; a possible D gene is TRBD2 (5 bases). Germline values: CDR1 SNHLY, CDR2 FYNNEI. The length of the CDR3 is 16 residues. The V gene lost 6 bases and the J gene lost 3 bases, with 18 bases spanning the gap. The CDR3 DNA is TGTGCCAGCAGCGCCCAACCGGGAACGATCTACAATGAGCAGTTCTTC. This encodes CASSAQPGTIYNEQFF.

This clonotype was found many times. The rearrangement links TRBV3-1 to TRBJ1-4; D is ambiguous. V gave up 5 bases and J gave up 8 bases, with 15 bases separating them. CDR1 is LGHDT, CDR2 YNNKEL, per germline (reference sequence). This CDR3 has 14 residues. For the CDR3, the DNA is TGTGCCAGCAGCACCCGTCAGCAGGTCGAAAAACTGTTTTTT. It specifies CASSTRQQVEKLFF.

This clonotype has ten or more counts. The gene calls are TRBV7-6 and TRBJ1-3, with 8 bases aligning to TRBD1. The V and J ends lost 5 bases and 11 bases, in that order; junction bases with no gene match: 11. There are 14 residues in the CDR3. Germline-derived CDR1 and CDR2 are SGHVS and FNYEAQ. CDR3 loop: CASSKRTGFDAIYF. DNA for the CDR3: TGTGCCAGCAGCAAAAGGACAGGGTTCGACGCCATATATTTT.

By sample fraction, this clonotype is medium-sized. The rearrangement links TRBV5-1 to TRBJ2-7; D might be TRBD1 (6 bases). Germline CDR1 reads SGHRS; CDR2 reads YFSETQ. The CDR3 spans 13 residues. V gave up 3 bases and J gave up 3 bases, with 10 bases separating them. The CDR3 spells CASSSRDNYEQYF. CDR3 coding DNA: TGCGCCAGCAGCTCCCGGGACAACTACGAGCAGTACTTC. The variable domain in full, completed from reference TRBV5-1 and TRBJ2-7, reads KAGVTQTPRYLIKTRGQQVTLSCSPISGHRSVSWYQQTPGQGLQFLFEYFSETQRNKGNFPGRFSGRQFSNSRSEMNVSTLELGDSALYLCASSSRDNYEQYFGPGTRLTVT.

Ten or more counts support this clonotype. V and J are TRBV6-5 and TRBJ2-1; D is undetermined. This CDR3 is 14 amino acids long. CDR1 is MNHEY and CDR2 is SVGAGI in the germline V gene. The V end lost 3 bases, the J end lost 3 bases, and 9 bases lay between the germline ends. The CDR3 reads CASSYSRVYNEQFF. CDR3 nucleotide sequence: TGTGCCAGCAGTTATTCAAGAGTCTACAATGAGCAGTTCTTC.